Below are 18 T cell receptor beta chains sequenced from a single sample in a study of early T cells in non-severe SARS-CoV-2 infection. TCRdb re-called the 5' RACE reads through MiXCR, storing one row per CDR3 protein. The data show some 36,000 distinct CDR3 sequences, with 5% to 7% seen just once and 5% to 6.5% held by the top ten. Sample: whole blood. Receptors originate from an adult who was a healthcare worker with PCR-confirmed SARS-CoV-2 infection or an uninfected control (not recorded which).

Within the sample, this clonotype is medium-sized (0.01 to 0.1%). The chain combines TRBV4-3 with TRBJ2-1; possibly TRBD2 for D (5 bases). Germline values: CDR1 LGHNA, CDR2 YSLEER. V lost 4 bases to trimming and J lost 5 bases, with 15 bases between them. CDR3 length: 15 residues. In DNA, the CDR3 is TGCGCCAGCAGCCGCGTTTTATTAGCGAACAATGAGCAGTTCTTC. This codes for CASSRVLLANNEQFF.

In this sample, this clonotype turned up many times. The chain carries TRBV18 and TRBJ1-1; 7 nucleotides agree with TRBD1. The trim removed 3 bases at V and 7 bases at J, leaving 11 bases unmatched. This CDR3 has 15 amino acids. Germline loops: CDR1 KGHSH, CDR2 LQKENI. CDR3 region: CASSPPAGGGDEAFF. The CDR3 DNA follows: TGTGCCAGCTCACCCCCGGCAGGGGGGGGAGATGAAGCTTTCTTT.

This clonotype was detected a few times. CDR3 nucleotides: TGTGCCAGTAGTCCCCGACTAGCGGGAAAGGAGCAGTTCTTC. It is translated as CASSPRLAGKEQFF. The rearrangement uses TRBV19 and TRBJ2-1; 11 bases fit TRBD2. Germline V gene sequence: CDR1 LNHDA, CDR2 SQIVND (reference sequence). Losses at the gene ends were 5 bases for V and 10 bases for J; bases not matched to a gene: 7. The CDR3 has 14 residues.

At least ten counts were recorded for this clonotype. One end of the junction fails to match germline, which may point to a read error. The chain joins TRBV20-1 to TRBJ2-7; D is unclear. Germline lookup yields CDR1 DFQATT and CDR2 SNEGSKA (reference sequence). The CDR3 length is 12 residues. CDR3: CSARRVSHEQYF. The CDR3 DNA is TGCAGTGCTAGAAGGGTCTCCCACGAGCAGTACTTC.

The table lists this clonotype with a few counts. This chain joins TRBV11-3 and TRBJ2-1; D is possibly TRBD2 (7 bases). Germline V gene sequence: CDR1 SGHNT, CDR2 YENEEA. The CDR3 totals 13 residues. V lost 8 bases and J lost 8, with 16 bases in between. CDR3 region: CASSRGLADEQFF. DNA of the CDR3: TGTGCCAGCTCCCGGGGGCTAGCGGATGAGCAGTTCTTC.

This clonotype has only a few counts. The CDR3 nucleotides are TGTGCCAGCAGGCCCGGGAGCACAGATACGCAGTATTTT. Its protein is CASRPGSTDTQYF. The chain couples TRBV11-3 to TRBJ2-3; the D is unclear. CDR1 SGHNT and CDR2 YENEEA come from the germline V gene. V was trimmed by 6 bases and J by 0 bases, leaving 7 bases between them. The CDR3 has 13 residues. Supplemented by reference TRBV11-3 and TRBJ2-3, the full variable domain reads EAGVVQSPRYKIIEKKQPVAFWCNPISGHNTLYWYLQNLGQGPELLIRYENEEAVDDSQLPKDRFSAERLKGVDSTLKIQPAELGDSAVYLCASRPGSTDTQYFGPGTRLTVL.

This clonotype was recorded at least ten times. The chain uses TRBV20-1 and TRBJ2-5; D ambiguous. The V gene lost 6 bases and the J gene lost 1 base, with 9 bases spanning the gap. The CDR3 sequence is 12 residues long. CDR1 DFQATT and CDR2 SNEGSKA come from the germline V gene (reference sequence). CDR3 loop: CSAKQFQETQYF. The CDR3 nucleotides are TGCAGTGCGAAACAATTCCAAGAGACCCAGTACTTC.

Ten or more counts support this clonotype. V is TRBV24-1 and J is TRBJ2-1; 8 nucleotides align to TRBD1. This CDR3 is 15 amino acids long. Germline CDR1 and CDR2: KGHDR and SFDVKD. The junction had 8 bases not matched to a gene; V was cut back by 5 bases and J by 6 bases. The CDR3 here is CATSAVPTGANEQFF. Written as DNA, the CDR3 is TGTGCCACCAGTGCCGTCCCGACAGGGGCCAATGAGCAGTTCTTC.

The chain uses TRBV11-2 and TRBJ2-3; 8 bases agree with TRBD1. The CDR3 contains 16 residues. Germline values: CDR1 SGHAT, CDR2 FQNNGV. V trimming: 6 bases; J trimming: 4 bases; junction bases outside the gene matches: 12. CDR3 bases: TGTGCCAGCAGGTCCAGGGGGCTGTCTTCGCCAGATACGCAGTATTTT. Protein sequence: CASRSRGLSSPDTQYF.

This clonotype has ten or more counts. The chain recombines TRBV11-2 with TRBJ2-5, with D unresolved. V was cut by 2 bases and J by 1 base, with 8 bases left in between. This CDR3 has 14 amino acids. The germline V gene encodes CDR1 SGHAT and CDR2 FQNNGV. The CDR3 DNA sequence: TGTGCCAGCAGCTTATTCGTGGGCCAAGAGACCCAGTACTTC. Translating gives CASSLFVGQETQYF. Using reference TRBV11-2 and TRBJ2-5 for the parts outside the CDR3, the full variable domain is EAGVAQSPRYKIIEKRQSVAFWCNPISGHATLYWYQQILGQGPKLLIQFQNNGVVDDSQLPKDRFSAERLKGVDSTLKIQPAKLEDSAVYLCASSLFVGQETQYFGPGTRLLVL.

This clonotype has just a few counts. The chain joins TRBV14 to TRBJ2-6, with D perhaps matching TRBD1 (5 bases). In germline, CDR1 is SGHDN, CDR2 FVKESK. The V end lost 6 bases, the J end lost 2 bases, and 11 bases lay between the germline ends. This CDR3 contains 15 residues. CDR3 sequence reads: CASRPSGTGANVLTF. The CDR3 region has the DNA TGTGCCAGCAGACCTTCAGGGACTGGGGCCAACGTCCTGACTTTC.

The chain couples TRBV12-3 or TRBV12-4 to TRBJ1-2; 8 bases line up with TRBD1. Germline trimming cut 6 bases from V and 3 bases from J; bases unmatched to any gene: 3. The CDR3 has 13 amino acids. The CDR3 protein is CASRGQGHYGYTF. CDR3 in DNA: TGTGCCAGCAGAGGACAGGGACACTATGGCTACACCTTC.

The chain joins TRBV28 to TRBJ2-6; no reliable D call. The CDR3 is made up of 13 amino acids. CDR1 MDHEN and CDR2 SYDVKM come from the germline V gene. V was cut by 4 bases and J by 2 bases, with 3 bases left in between. For the CDR3, the DNA is TGTGCCAGCAGTTCGACTGGGGCCAACGTCCTGACTTTC. Translated: CASSSTGANVLTF. The full variable domain, completed using reference TRBV28 and TRBJ2-6, is DVKVTQSSRYLVKRTGEKVFLECVQDMDHENMFWYRQDPGLGLRLIYFSYDVKMKEKGDIPEGYSVSREKKERFSLILESASTNQTSMYLCASSSTGANVLTFGAGSRLTVL.

The V and J genes are TRBV5-5 and TRBJ1-1; D gene ambiguous. V shed 4 bases and J shed 3 bases, with 13 bases lying between them. Per the germline V gene, CDR1 is SGHKS and CDR2 is YYEKEE (reference sequence). The CDR3 is 14 amino acids. The CDR3 region is CASSIRNQDTEAFF. CDR3 coding DNA: TGTGCCAGCAGCATTCGAAATCAGGACACTGAAGCTTTCTTT.

V is TRBV21-1 and J is TRBJ2-1; the table's D gene call, TRBD1, was not cross checked with the DNA. TRBV21-1 represents a pseudogene. The CDR3 extends over 14 amino acids. CDR3 nucleotides: TGTGCCAGCAGCAAACCCCGGGGCTCCAATGAGCAGTTCTTC. Translating gives CASSKPRGSNEQFF.

This clonotype appeared many times. The chain has TRBV11-3 and TRBJ1-1, with D unresolved. The CDR3 length is 14 residues. V was cut by 4 bases and J by 6 bases, with 15 bases left in between. Germline V gene sequence: CDR1 SGHNT, CDR2 YENEEA. The CDR3 coding sequence is TGTGCCAGCAGCTCCCTACCCGGCCTACCTGAAGCTTTCTTT. Its protein product is CASSSLPGLPEAFF.

The chain employs TRBV11-2 and TRBJ2-2; possibly TRBD2 for D (5 bases). Between the trimmed V and J ends, which lost 10 bases and 2 bases, there was a span of 11 bases. Germline V gene lookup returns CDR1 SGHAT and CDR2 FQNNGV. The CDR3 totals 13 residues. CDR3 DNA: TGTGCCACCCTTGGACTCAACACCGGGGAGCTGTTTTTT. It codes for CATLGLNTGELFF. The whole variable domain, remainder taken from reference TRBV11-2 and TRBJ2-2, is EAGVAQSPRYKIIEKRQSVAFWCNPISGHATLYWYQQILGQGPKLLIQFQNNGVVDDSQLPKDRFSAERLKGVDSTLKIQPAKLEDSAVYLCATLGLNTGELFFGEGSRLTVL.

This clonotype has only a few counts. The rearrangement joins TRBV7-2 to TRBJ2-5; 11 positions match TRBD2. The CDR3 has 15 amino acids. J lost 4 bases, V lost 1 base, and 2 bases had no gene match. The germline V gene has CDR1 SGHTA and CDR2 FQGNSA. The CDR3 nucleotides read TGTGCCAGCAGCTTAGAACTAGCGGGAGTAGAGACCCAGTACTTC. Protein: CASSLELAGVETQYF. Full variable domain (remainder filled in from reference TRBV7-2 and TRBJ2-5): GAGVSQSPSNKVTEKGKDVELRCDPISGHTALYWYRQSLGQGLEFLIYFQGNSAPDKSGLPSDRFSAERTGGSVSTLTIQRTQQEDSAVYLCASSLELAGVETQYFGPGTRLLVL.